This T cell receptor beta chain was captured by sequencing in a study of T cells in Graves' hyperthyroidism and ophthalmopathy. What was amplified from RNA transcripts were TCR beta CDR3 regions. The HTBI primer set served for first-round RT-PCR of the TCR CDR3. TCRdb reprocessed the multiplex PCR reads via MiXCR and lists one record per CDR3 protein. Among around 480,000 distinct CDR3 sequences listed, approximately 15% were seen once. Newly diagnosed patients aged 18 to 65 had hyperthyroidism of under 2 months' duration. There are many counts of this clonotype. Trimming took 5 bases from V and 1 from J; bases not matched to a gene: 30. Looked up from germline, CDR1 is MDHEN and CDR2 is SYDVKM. The CDR3 is 23 residues long.

Sequencing input: blood. This chain joins TRBV28 and TRBJ2-3; 7 nucleotides match TRBD2. The origin of this receptor is a woman aged 18-29 years with Graves' hyperthyroidism. Here the CDR3 reads CASSPMPLIGREGPPEGTDTQYF. In DNA form, the CDR3 reads TGTGCCAGCAGTCCTATGCCTCTGATTGGGAGGGAGGGACCCCCGGAGGGCACAGATACGCAGTATTTT.